This TCR beta chain originates from a study of T cell repertoires in cytomegalovirus infection. About the research overall: Recently identified HLA-C-restricted CMV epitopes were among the peptides used. It can be stated that public TCR beta signatures indicated CMV infection as well as a matching HLA type. Study-level results: CMV-specific TCR beta clonotypes restricted by HLA-C dominated the ex vivo response. People with CMV and the relevant HLA were identified by cumulative public TCR beta family frequency.

The ends were cut back, 4 bases at V and 8 bases at J, with 16 bases in the middle. Germline V gene data show CDR1 as SGHRS and CDR2 as YFSETQ. This CDR3 comprises 15 residues. This clonotype has a handful of counts. Its antigen remains unidentified. TCRdb independently ran MiXCR on the reads; one entry per CDR3 protein. This table holds about 920,000 distinct CDR3 sequences, roughly 30% found once. The sequences come from cultured CD8+ T cells from PBMCs, collected from culture after CMV antigen stimulation. This chain joins TRBV5-1 and TRBJ1-6, with D possibly TRBD1 on 5 matching bases. The clonotype was recovered from a human donor in good health (CMV status not recorded). Some clones in this sample may be carry-over from other donors' samples. The CDR3 DNA is TGCGCCAGCAGCCCCAGGGAAGCCTCGTATTCACCCCTCCACTTT. The encoded protein is CASSPREASYSPLHF.